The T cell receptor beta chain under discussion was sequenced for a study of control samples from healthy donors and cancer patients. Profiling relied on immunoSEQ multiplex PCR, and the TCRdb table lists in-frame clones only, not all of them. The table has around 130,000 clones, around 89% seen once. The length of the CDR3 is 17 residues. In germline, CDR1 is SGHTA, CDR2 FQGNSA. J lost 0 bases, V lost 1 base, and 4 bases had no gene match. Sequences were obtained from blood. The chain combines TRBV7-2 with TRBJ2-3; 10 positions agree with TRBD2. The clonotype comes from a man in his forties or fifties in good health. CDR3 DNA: TGTGCCAGCAGCTTAGGAAGCGGGGGGGCAAGCACAGATACGCAGTATTTT. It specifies CASSLGSGGASTDTQYF.